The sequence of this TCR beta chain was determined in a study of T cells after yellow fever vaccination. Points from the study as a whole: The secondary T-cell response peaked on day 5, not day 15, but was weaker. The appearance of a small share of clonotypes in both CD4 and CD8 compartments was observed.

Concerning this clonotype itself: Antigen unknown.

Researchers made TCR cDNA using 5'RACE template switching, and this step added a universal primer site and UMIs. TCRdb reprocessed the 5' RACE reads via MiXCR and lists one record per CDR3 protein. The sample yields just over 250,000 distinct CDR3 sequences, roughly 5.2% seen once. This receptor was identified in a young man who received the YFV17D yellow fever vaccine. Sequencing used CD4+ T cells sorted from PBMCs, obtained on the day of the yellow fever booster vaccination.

The DNA for the CDR3 is TGTGCCAGCTCTCCCTCCCTGAGCTCCTACAATGAGCAGTTCTTC. Its translation: CASSPSLSSYNEQFF. The chain employs TRBV18 and TRBJ2-1; no reliable D call. Germline CDR1 is KGHSH and CDR2 is LQKENI. Trimming took 6 bases from V and 0 from J, leaving 12 bases between them. The CDR3 covers 15 residues.